This T cell receptor (beta chain) originates from a study of regulatory T cells in long-lasting Graves disease. Regarding this clonotype: This may be a read error: a much more frequent sequence differs by one nucleotide.

Noted time point: newly diagnosed GD, antithyroid drugs for less than 3 months. RNA from PBMCs was the source of the TCR library. Investigators prepared the TCR beta libraries by applying iRepertoire HTBI primers and Arm-PCR of CDR3 regions. TCRdb used MiXCR to reprocess the multiplex PCR reads, holding one entry per CDR3 protein. The data contain roughly 430,000 distinct CDR3 sequences, 15% to 20% of them singletons. The data also belong to a second study, concerning T cells in Graves' hyperthyroidism and ophthalmopathy.

The receptor's source is a woman younger than 45 with Graves disease. Sequences were derived from peripheral blood mononuclear cells (PBMCs), sampled at new diagnosis, from a patient treated with antithyroid drugs.

The CDR3 sequence is CASSDFNGSGYEQYF. CDR3 nucleotides: TGTGCCAGCAGTGACTTCAACGGGAGTGGATACGAGCAGTACTTC. The V gene is TRBV6-2 or TRBV6-3, the J gene TRBJ2-7, with D possibly TRBD2 on 6 matching bases. Deletions cut 5 bases from V and 4 bases from J, with 18 bases between. The CDR3 contains 15 residues. The V gene's germline CDR1 is MNHEY and CDR2 SVGEGT.